This T cell receptor beta chain was recovered during a study of T cell changes during pregnancy in multiple sclerosis (dated by TCRdb to the late 2010s). Regarding the study in general: Changes in the T cell repertoire over the course of pregnancy were examined in this study in women with multiple sclerosis.

Comments on this clone: It lacks a known antigen. Nothing much larger sits one base from this clone, and base qualities are not available.

Receptors were amplified or captured by the immunoSEQ multiplex PCR assay. TCRdb limited this immuneACCESS table to in-frame rearrangements with V and J called. A share of clones is missing; checked studies link under half to unresolved V genes, and the rest is unexplained. Counted in this sample were about 60,000 clones; approximately 90% of them appeared once. In total, the top ten clones hold about 1.5% of the sample. The source of this sequence is a female donor with multiple sclerosis, enrolled in a pregnancy study. Sequencing used peripheral blood, obtained in the second trimester of pregnancy.

Here is the DNA: TGCGCCAGCAGCTTAGGTTGGCGGGACACTGAAGCTTTCTTT. Translated, this gives CASSLGWRDTEAFF. This chain joins TRBV5-1 to TRBJ1-1, with the identity of the D gene unclear. The cysteine opens and the phenylalanine closes a CDR3 of 14 amino acids. Only the CDR3 region is kept as DNA, spanning 42 bases read in frame from base 1. CDR1 and CDR2, per the germline V gene, are SGHRS and YFSETQ. V gives up 2 bases and J gives up 3 bases, and the segment between their germline ends measures 11 bases. Outside the CDR3, residues come from the reference TRBV5-1 and TRBJ1-1 proteins, so the full variable domain is: KAGVTQTPRYLIKTRGQQVTLSCSPISGHRSVSWYQQTPGQGLQFLFEYFSETQRNKGNFPGRFSGRQFSNSRSEMNVSTLELGDSALYLCASSLGWRDTEAFFGQGTRLTVV.